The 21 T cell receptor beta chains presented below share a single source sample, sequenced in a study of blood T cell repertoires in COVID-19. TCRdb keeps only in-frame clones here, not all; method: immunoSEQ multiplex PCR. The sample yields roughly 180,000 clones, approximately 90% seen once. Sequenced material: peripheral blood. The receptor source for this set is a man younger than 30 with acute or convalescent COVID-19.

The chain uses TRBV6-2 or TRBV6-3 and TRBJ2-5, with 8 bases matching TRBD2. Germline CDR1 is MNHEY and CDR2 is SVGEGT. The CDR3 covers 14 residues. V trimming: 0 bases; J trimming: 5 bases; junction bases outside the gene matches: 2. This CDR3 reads CASSYSGGGETQYF. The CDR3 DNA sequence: TGTGCCAGCAGTTACTCCGGCGGGGGGGAGACCCAGTACTTC.

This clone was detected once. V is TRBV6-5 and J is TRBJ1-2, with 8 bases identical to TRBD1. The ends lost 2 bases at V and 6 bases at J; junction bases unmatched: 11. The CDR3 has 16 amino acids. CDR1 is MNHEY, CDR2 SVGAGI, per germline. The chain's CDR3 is CASSYADRGSKNGYTF. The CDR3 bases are TGTGCCAGCAGTTACGCTGACAGGGGAAGTAAGAATGGCTACACCTTC.

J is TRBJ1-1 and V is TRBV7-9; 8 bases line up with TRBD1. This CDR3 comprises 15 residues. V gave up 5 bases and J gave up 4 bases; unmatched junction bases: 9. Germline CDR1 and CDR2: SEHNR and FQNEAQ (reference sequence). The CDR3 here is CASSPDRGRGTEAFF. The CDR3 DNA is TGTGCCAGCAGCCCTGACAGGGGACGGGGCACTGAAGCTTTCTTT.

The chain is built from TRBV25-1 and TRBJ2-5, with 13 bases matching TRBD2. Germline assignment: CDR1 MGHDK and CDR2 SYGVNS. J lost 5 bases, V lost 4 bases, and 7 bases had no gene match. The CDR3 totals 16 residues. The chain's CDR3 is CASSALGLAGLETQYF. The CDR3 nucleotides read TGTGCCAGCAGTGCCTTGGGACTAGCGGGGCTGGAGACCCAGTACTTC.

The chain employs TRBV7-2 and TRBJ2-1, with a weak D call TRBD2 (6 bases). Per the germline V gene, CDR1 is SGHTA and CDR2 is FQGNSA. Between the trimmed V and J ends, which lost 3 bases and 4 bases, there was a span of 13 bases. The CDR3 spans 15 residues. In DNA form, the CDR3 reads TGTGCCAGCAGCTTGTATGGGGGAGGTTACAATGAGCAGTTCTTC. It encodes CASSLYGGGYNEQFF.

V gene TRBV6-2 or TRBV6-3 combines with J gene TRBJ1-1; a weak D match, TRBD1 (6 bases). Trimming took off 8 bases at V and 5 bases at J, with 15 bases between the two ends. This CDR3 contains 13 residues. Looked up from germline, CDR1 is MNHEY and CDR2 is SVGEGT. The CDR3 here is CASCPRGGTEAFF. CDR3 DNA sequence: TGTGCCAGCTGCCCCAGGGGAGGGACTGAAGCTTTCTTT.

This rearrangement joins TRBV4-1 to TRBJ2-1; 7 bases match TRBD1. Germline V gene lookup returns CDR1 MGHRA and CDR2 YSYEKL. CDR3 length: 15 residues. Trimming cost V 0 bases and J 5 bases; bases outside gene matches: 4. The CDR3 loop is CASSQEGTANNEQFF. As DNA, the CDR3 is TGCGCCAGCAGCCAAGAGGGGACAGCGAACAATGAGCAGTTCTTC.

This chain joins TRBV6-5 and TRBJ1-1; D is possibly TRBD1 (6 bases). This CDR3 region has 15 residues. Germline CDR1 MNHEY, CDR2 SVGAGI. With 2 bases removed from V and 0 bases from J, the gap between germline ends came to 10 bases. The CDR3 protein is CASSYTGKVNTEAFF. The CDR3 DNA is TGTGCCAGCAGTTACACAGGGAAGGTGAACACTGAAGCTTTCTTT.

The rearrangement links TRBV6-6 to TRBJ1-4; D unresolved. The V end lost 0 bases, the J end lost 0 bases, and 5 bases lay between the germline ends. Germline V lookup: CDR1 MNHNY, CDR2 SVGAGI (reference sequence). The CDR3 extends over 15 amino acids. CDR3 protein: CASSYSSATNEKLFF. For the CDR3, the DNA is TGTGCCAGCAGTTACTCATCCGCAACTAATGAAAAACTGTTTTTT.

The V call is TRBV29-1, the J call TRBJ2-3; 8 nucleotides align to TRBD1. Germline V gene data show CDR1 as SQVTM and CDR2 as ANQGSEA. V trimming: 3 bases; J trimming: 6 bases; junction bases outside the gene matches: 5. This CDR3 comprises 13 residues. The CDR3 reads CSVEKDRDDTQYF. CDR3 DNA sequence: TGCAGCGTTGAGAAGGACAGGGATGATACGCAGTATTTT.

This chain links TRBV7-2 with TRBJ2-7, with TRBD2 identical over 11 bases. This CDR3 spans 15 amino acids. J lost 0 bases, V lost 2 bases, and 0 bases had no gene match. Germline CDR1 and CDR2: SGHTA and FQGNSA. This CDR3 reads CASSLLAGGSYEQYF. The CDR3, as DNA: TGTGCCAGCAGCTTACTAGCGGGGGGCTCCTACGAGCAGTACTTC.

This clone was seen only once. CDR3 amino acids: CASTTLAGGSAGELFF. The CDR3 coding sequence is TGCGCCAGCACTACCCTAGCGGGGGGCTCCGCCGGGGAGCTGTTTTTT. This sequence joins TRBV5-1 and TRBJ2-2; 11 nucleotides agree with TRBD2. After removal of 6 bases from V and 6 bases from J, the junction contained 10 bases not matched to a gene. In germline, CDR1 is SGHRS, CDR2 YFSETQ. This CDR3 comprises 16 residues.

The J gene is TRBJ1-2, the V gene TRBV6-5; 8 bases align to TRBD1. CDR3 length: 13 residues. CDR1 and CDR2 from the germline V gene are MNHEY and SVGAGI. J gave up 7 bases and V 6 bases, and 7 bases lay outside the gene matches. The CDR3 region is CASRKDRVGGYTF. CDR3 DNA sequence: TGTGCCAGCAGAAAGGACAGGGTTGGTGGCTACACCTTC.

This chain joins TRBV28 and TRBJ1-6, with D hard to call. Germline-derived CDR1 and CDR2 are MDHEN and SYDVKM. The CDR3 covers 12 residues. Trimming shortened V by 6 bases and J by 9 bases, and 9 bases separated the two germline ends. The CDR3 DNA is TGTGCCAGCAGCCTAGAAGGTTCACCCCTCCACTTT. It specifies CASSLEGSPLHF.

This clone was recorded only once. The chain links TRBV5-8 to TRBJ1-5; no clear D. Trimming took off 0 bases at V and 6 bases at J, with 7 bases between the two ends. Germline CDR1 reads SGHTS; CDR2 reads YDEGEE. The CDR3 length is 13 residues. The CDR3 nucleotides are TGTGCCAGCAGCTTGGGGGGAGGTCAGCCCCAGCATTTT. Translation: CASSLGGGQPQHF.

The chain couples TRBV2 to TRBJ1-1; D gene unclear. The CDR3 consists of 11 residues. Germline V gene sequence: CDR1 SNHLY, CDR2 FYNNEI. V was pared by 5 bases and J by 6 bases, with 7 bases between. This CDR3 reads CASSIESEAFF. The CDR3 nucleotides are TGTGCCAGCAGTATTGAGTCTGAAGCTTTCTTT.

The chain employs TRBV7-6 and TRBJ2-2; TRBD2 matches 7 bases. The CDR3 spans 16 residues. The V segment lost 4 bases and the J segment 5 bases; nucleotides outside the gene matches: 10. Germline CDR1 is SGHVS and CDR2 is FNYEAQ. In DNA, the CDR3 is TGTGCCAGCAGCTCGGGGAGGGGAGGATTAACCGGGGAGCTGTTTTTT. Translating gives CASSSGRGGLTGELFF.

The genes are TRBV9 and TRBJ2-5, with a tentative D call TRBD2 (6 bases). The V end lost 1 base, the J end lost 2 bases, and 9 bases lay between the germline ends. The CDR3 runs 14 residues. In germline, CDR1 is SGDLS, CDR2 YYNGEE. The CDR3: CASSVNSGQETQYF. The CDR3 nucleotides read TGTGCCAGCAGCGTAAATAGCGGACAAGAGACCCAGTACTTC.

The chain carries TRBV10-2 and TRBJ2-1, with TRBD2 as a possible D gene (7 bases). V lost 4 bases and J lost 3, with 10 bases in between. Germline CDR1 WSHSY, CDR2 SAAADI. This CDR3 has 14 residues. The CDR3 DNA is TGCGCCAGCAGTGCGGGGGGCCGCTACAATGAGCAGTTCTTC. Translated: CASSAGGRYNEQFF.

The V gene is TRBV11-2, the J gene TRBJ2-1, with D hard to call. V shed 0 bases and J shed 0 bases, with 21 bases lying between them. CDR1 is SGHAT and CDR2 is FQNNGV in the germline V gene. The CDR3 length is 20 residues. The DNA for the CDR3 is TGTGCCAGCAGCTTAGATCTCTTTCAGAATCAACGAAGCTCCTACAATGAGCAGTTCTTC. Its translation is CASSLDLFQNQRSSYNEQFF.

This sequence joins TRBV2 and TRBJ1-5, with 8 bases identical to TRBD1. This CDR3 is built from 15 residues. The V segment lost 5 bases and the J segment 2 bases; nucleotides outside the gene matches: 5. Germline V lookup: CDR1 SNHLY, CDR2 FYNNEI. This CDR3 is CASSRQGLGNQPQHF. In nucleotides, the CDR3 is TGTGCCAGCAGTAGACAGGGGTTAGGCAATCAGCCCCAGCATTTT.